A single sample gave rise to the 26 T cell receptor beta chains below, sequenced in a study of blood T cell repertoires in COVID-19. Generated by immunoSEQ multiplex PCR, the TCRdb table keeps only in-frame clones and is missing some. The table records 140,000 to 150,000 clones, over 75% of them present only once. The sequenced sample consisted of peripheral blood. The receptors come from a man younger than 35 with COVID-19, enrolled during active disease.

The J gene is TRBJ1-6, the V gene TRBV6-5; 7 positions match TRBD1. The CDR3 is 15 amino acids. From germline, CDR1 is MNHEY and CDR2 SVGAGI. Trimming at V came to 0 bases and at J to 10 bases, leaving 6 bases not matched to a gene. The CDR3 DNA follows: TGTGCCAGCAGTTACTCGTCAGGGGGAGGCTCACCCCTCCACTTT. This translates into CASSYSSGGGSPLHF.

This clone was seen just once. CDR3 nucleotide sequence: TGTGCCAGCAGCCTCCCTAGCGGGAGGGGGCCAGATACGCAGTATTTT. It specifies CASSLPSGRGPDTQYF. The chain joins TRBV14 to TRBJ2-3, with 12 bases fitting TRBD2. Unmatched junction bases numbered 6, after V lost 4 bases and J lost 4 bases. The CDR3 consists of 16 residues. Germline V CDR1 and CDR2: SGHDN, FVKESK.

This chain uses TRBV6-6 with TRBJ2-7, with 10 bases lining up with TRBD1. In germline, CDR1 is MNHNY, CDR2 SVGAGI (reference sequence). J was trimmed by 0 bases and V by 6 bases; bases with no gene match: 8. CDR3 length: 16 residues. The CDR3 loop reads CASSSDGTGASYEQYF. The CDR3 DNA reads as TGTGCCAGCAGCTCAGACGGGACAGGGGCCTCCTACGAGCAGTACTTC.

This chain links TRBV6-5 with TRBJ2-2, with 7 positions matching TRBD1. Germline CDR1 and CDR2: MNHEY and SVGAGI. With 7 bases clipped from V and 1 base from J, the junction kept 6 bases outside the gene matches. This CDR3 spans 15 amino acids. The CDR3 protein is CASTLDRRNTGELFF. Written as DNA, the CDR3 is TGTGCCAGCACCCTGGACAGGCGGAACACCGGGGAGCTGTTTTTT.

The chain couples TRBV11-3 to TRBJ2-3, with D possibly TRBD2 on 6 matching bases. The V end lost 5 bases, the J end lost 0 bases, and 15 bases lay between the germline ends. The germline V gene encodes CDR1 SGHNT and CDR2 YENEEA. The CDR3 runs 16 residues. This chain's CDR3 is CASSPGDSPSTDTQYF. CDR3 nucleotide sequence: TGTGCCAGCAGCCCGGGGGACTCCCCTAGCACAGATACGCAGTATTTT.

V and J are TRBV7-6 and TRBJ2-3; D is perhaps TRBD1 (5 bases). The CDR3 sequence is 14 residues long. Between the trimmed V and J ends, which lost 5 bases and 0 bases, there was a span of 9 bases. The germline V gene encodes CDR1 SGHVS and CDR2 FNYEAQ. The CDR3 DNA reads TGTGCCAGCAGCCCCGACAGCAGCACAGATACGCAGTATTTT. It specifies CASSPDSSTDTQYF.

The chain is built from TRBV19 and TRBJ2-7; TRBD1 agrees at 9 bases. Germline values: CDR1 LNHDA, CDR2 SQIVND (reference sequence). CDR3 length: 13 residues. The junction had 2 bases not matched to a gene; V was cut back by 5 bases and J by 3 bases. CDR3 sequence: CASSRTGVYEQYF. The DNA for the CDR3 is TGTGCCAGTAGTCGGACAGGGGTCTACGAGCAGTACTTC.

The rearrangement uses TRBV6-1 and TRBJ2-2, with D hard to call. The ends were cut back, 0 bases at V and 6 bases at J, with 8 bases in the middle. Germline CDR1 reads MNHNS; CDR2 reads SASEGT. The CDR3 covers 14 residues. In DNA, the CDR3 is TGTGCCAGCAGTGAAGCGCGAAGCGCCGGGGAGCTGTTTTTT. Translation gives CASSEARSAGELFF.

The V and J genes are TRBV28 and TRBJ1-1, with unresolved D. In germline, CDR1 is MDHEN, CDR2 SYDVKM. The V and J ends lost 10 bases and 9 bases respectively, with 12 bases between them. This CDR3 is 10 amino acids long. The CDR3 nucleotides are TGTGCCACCCATACCGGGAAAGCTTTCTTT. Its translation is CATHTGKAFF.

This sequence joins TRBV7-8 and TRBJ2-3; a weak D match, TRBD2 (5 bases). With 5 bases removed from V and 1 base from J, the gap between germline ends came to 7 bases. The CDR3 has 13 residues. Germline assignment: CDR1 SGHVS and CDR2 FQNEAQ. The CDR3 spells CASSRGRTDTQYF. The CDR3 bases are TGTGCCAGCAGCCGAGGGCGCACAGATACGCAGTATTTT.

The chain employs TRBV9 and TRBJ2-7; no definite D call. The germline CDR1 and CDR2 sequences are SGDLS and YYNGEE. The V end lost 0 bases, the J end lost 2 bases, and 9 bases lay between the germline ends. CDR3 length equals 14 residues. This CDR3 reads CASSVDTEAYEQYF. CDR3 sequence (DNA): TGTGCCAGCAGCGTAGATACAGAAGCCTACGAGCAGTACTTC. The variable domain in full, with the rest retrieved from reference TRBV9 and TRBJ2-7, is DSGVTQTPKHLITATGQRVTLRCSPRSGDLSVYWYQQSLDQGLQFLIQYYNGEERAKGNILERFSAQQFPDLHSELNLSSLELGDSALYFCASSVDTEAYEQYFGPGTRLTVT.

The V call is TRBV7-8, the J call TRBJ2-7; 7 nucleotides match TRBD1. The J segment lost 5 bases and the V segment lost 5 bases, leaving 6 bases of the junction unmatched. The CDR3 consists of 13 residues. Germline V gene sequence: CDR1 SGHVS, CDR2 FQNEAQ. The CDR3 DNA reads TGTGCCAGCAGCGCCGGGACAGTCCACGAGCAGTACTTC. Translating gives CASSAGTVHEQYF.

This chain uses TRBV7-3 with TRBJ2-3, with D maybe TRBD1 (6 bases). The CDR3 spans 14 residues. Germline V gene sequence: CDR1 SGHTA, CDR2 FQGTGA. The germline V and J ends were trimmed by 5 bases and 6 bases, with 15 bases remaining between them. The CDR3 DNA reads TGTGCCAGCAGCCAAACAGGGAGTGGGGATACGCAGTATTTT. It encodes CASSQTGSGDTQYF.

The V gene is TRBV7-2, the J gene TRBJ2-5; D call uncertain. V lost 1 base and J 1 base, leaving 7 bases between the germline ends. Germline assignment: CDR1 SGHTA and CDR2 FQGNSA. The CDR3 is made up of 14 amino acids. CDR3 nucleotide sequence: TGTGCCAGCAGCTTAGACCAGCGCCAAGAGACCCAGTACTTC. It is translated as CASSLDQRQETQYF.

The rearrangement uses TRBV2 and TRBJ2-1; 14 positions match TRBD2. Germline V gene data show CDR1 as SNHLY and CDR2 as FYNNEI. The CDR3 totals 17 residues. V shed 6 bases, J shed 0 bases, and the junction held 4 bases outside the gene matches. CDR3 loop: CASRAGTSGSSYNEQFF. The CDR3 nucleotides read TGTGCCAGCAGAGCGGGGACTAGCGGGAGCTCCTACAATGAGCAGTTCTTC.

The chain links TRBV6-4 to TRBJ1-1, with unresolved D. V lost 4 bases and J 1 base, leaving 7 bases between the germline ends. The CDR3 totals 13 residues. CDR1 and CDR2 (germline): MRHNA, SNTAGT. The CDR3 DNA follows: TGTGCCAGCAGTGTATCACAGAACACTGAAGCTTTCTTT. Protein: CASSVSQNTEAFF.

The chain employs TRBV5-5 and TRBJ2-1, with 9 nucleotides matching TRBD1. With 4 bases clipped from V and 7 bases from J, the junction kept 9 bases outside the gene matches. CDR1 is SGHKS, CDR2 YYEKEE, per germline (reference sequence). This CDR3 has 15 amino acids. The chain's CDR3 is CASSHTGGAENEQFF. The CDR3 DNA follows: TGTGCCAGCAGCCACACAGGGGGCGCGGAAAATGAGCAGTTCTTC.

In this sample, this clone turned up once. The rearrangement joins TRBV4-3 to TRBJ1-4; 12 positions match TRBD1. CDR1 and CDR2 (germline): LGHNA, YSLEER. The V and J ends lost 4 bases and 7 bases, in that order; junction bases with no gene match: 7. This CDR3 contains 16 residues. CDR3 sequence: CASSRRDRGLGEKLFF. The DNA for the CDR3 is TGCGCCAGCAGCCGCCGGGACAGGGGGCTCGGTGAAAAACTGTTTTTT.

The DNA of the CDR3 is TGCGCCAGTTCCGCTGTAGGGGGCTCTGGGGCCAACGTCCTGACTTTC. Amino acid sequence: CASSAVGGSGANVLTF. The chain joins TRBV4-3 to TRBJ2-6, with D possibly being TRBD1 (6 bases). V lost 9 bases and J lost 0, with 15 bases in between. The V gene's germline CDR1 is LGHNA and CDR2 YSLEER. CDR3 length: 16 residues.

The CDR3 coding sequence is TGTGCCAGCAGTTCGGACAGGCTGTTGGACGAGCAGTACTTC. Its translation is CASSSDRLLDEQYF. V is TRBV11-2 and J is TRBJ2-7, with 7 bases lining up with TRBD1. V shed 6 bases and J 5 bases; nucleotides not matched to a gene: 10. The germline V gene encodes CDR1 SGHAT and CDR2 FQNNGV. The CDR3 totals 14 residues.

The chain is built from TRBV9 and TRBJ2-3; TRBD2 aligns across 9 bases. The CDR3 totals 15 residues. CDR1 SGDLS and CDR2 YYNGEE come from the germline V gene. V was clipped by 0 bases and J by 7 bases; unmatched bases: 6. The CDR3 sequence: CASSVEGLAWNTQYF. The CDR3 coding sequence is TGTGCCAGCAGCGTAGAAGGACTAGCGTGGAATACGCAGTATTTT. Full variable domain (outside the CDR3, taken from reference TRBV9 and TRBJ2-3): DSGVTQTPKHLITATGQRVTLRCSPRSGDLSVYWYQQSLDQGLQFLIQYYNGEERAKGNILERFSAQQFPDLHSELNLSSLELGDSALYFCASSVEGLAWNTQYFGPGTRLTVL.

The chain couples TRBV5-1 to TRBJ2-3; 7 bases match TRBD2. Unmatched junction bases numbered 7, after V lost 3 bases and J lost 6 bases. The germline gives CDR1 SGHRS, CDR2 YFSETQ. This CDR3 comprises 14 residues. The CDR3 DNA is TGCGCCAGCAGCTCGGGAGGACCCCCCGATACGCAGTATTTT. It yields the protein CASSSGGPPDTQYF.

A single count supports this clone. The chain has TRBV7-9 and TRBJ2-3; D gene uncertain. Trimming cost V 2 bases and J 6 bases, with 15 bases left between them. This CDR3 has 15 amino acids. Germline lookup yields CDR1 SEHNR and CDR2 FQNEAQ (reference sequence). In nucleotides, the CDR3 is TGTGCCAGCAGCTTAAGGAACCGGCTACAGGATACGCAGTATTTT. It is translated as CASSLRNRLQDTQYF.

The chain joins TRBV14 to TRBJ2-3, with a tentative D call TRBD1 (5 bases). Germline CDR1 is SGHDN and CDR2 is FVKESK. The V and J ends lost 5 bases and 0 bases respectively, with 9 bases between them. CDR3 size: 14 residues. The CDR3 DNA sequence: TGTGCCAGCAGCTGGACACCTAGCACAGATACGCAGTATTTT. Its protein is CASSWTPSTDTQYF.

This clone was counted once. V usage is TRBV28 and J usage is TRBJ1-4; D not certain. With 5 bases removed from V and 3 bases from J, the gap between germline ends came to 7 bases. Germline V gene data show CDR1 as MDHEN and CDR2 as SYDVKM. The CDR3 loop spans 13 amino acids. CDR3 coding DNA: TGTGCCAGCAGTGAGGGTCCTAATGAAAAACTGTTTTTT. Its translation: CASSEGPNEKLFF.

V is TRBV18 and J is TRBJ2-7; D may be TRBD2 (5 bases). Trimming left V 5 bases short and J 0 bases short, with 11 bases between. Looked up from germline, CDR1 is KGHSH and CDR2 is LQKENI. There are 14 residues in the CDR3. The CDR3 DNA reads TGTGCCAGCTCATTATCCGGGATCTCCTACGAGCAGTACTTC. Translated: CASSLSGISYEQYF.